This TCR beta chain came from a study of OX40 agonist ivuxolimab in advanced cancers. Across the study: With a range of roughly 20 to 79, age averaged approximately 54 years, and around 83% were male. Three patients showed partial responses: one hepatocellular carcinoma and two cutaneous melanoma cases.

TCRdb's copy holds only in-frame clones and misses some; the assay was immunoSEQ multiplex PCR. The table shows about 84,000 clones, with 85% to 90% occurring only once. The receptor was isolated from an adult with an advanced solid tumor such as melanoma, head and neck, liver or kidney cancer. Sequenced here: CD4+ or CD8+ T cells sorted from blood, sampled in a trial of the OX40 agonist ivuxolimab.

The DNA of the CDR3 is TGTGCCAGCAGCTTAACGGGAGGGACTAGCGGGGGGATAGATACGCAGTATTTT. Translating it yields CASSLTGGTSGGIDTQYF. The chain joins TRBV7-3 to TRBJ2-3; 15 nucleotides match TRBD2. The CDR3 is made up of 18 amino acids. Unmatched junction bases numbered 6, after V lost 0 bases and J lost 5 bases. Germline V CDR1 and CDR2: SGHTA, FQGTGA.